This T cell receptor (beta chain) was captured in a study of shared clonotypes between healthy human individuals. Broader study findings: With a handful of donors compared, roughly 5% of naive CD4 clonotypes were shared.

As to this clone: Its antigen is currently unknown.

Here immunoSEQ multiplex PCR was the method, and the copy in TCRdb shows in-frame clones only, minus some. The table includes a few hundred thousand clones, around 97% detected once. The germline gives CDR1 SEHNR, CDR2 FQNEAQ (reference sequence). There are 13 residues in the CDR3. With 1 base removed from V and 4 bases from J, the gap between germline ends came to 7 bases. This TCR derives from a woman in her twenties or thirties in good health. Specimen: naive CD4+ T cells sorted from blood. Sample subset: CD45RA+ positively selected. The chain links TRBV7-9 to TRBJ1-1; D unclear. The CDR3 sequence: CASSLEPGTEAFF. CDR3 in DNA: TGTGCCAGCAGCTTAGAGCCAGGCACTGAAGCTTTCTTT.